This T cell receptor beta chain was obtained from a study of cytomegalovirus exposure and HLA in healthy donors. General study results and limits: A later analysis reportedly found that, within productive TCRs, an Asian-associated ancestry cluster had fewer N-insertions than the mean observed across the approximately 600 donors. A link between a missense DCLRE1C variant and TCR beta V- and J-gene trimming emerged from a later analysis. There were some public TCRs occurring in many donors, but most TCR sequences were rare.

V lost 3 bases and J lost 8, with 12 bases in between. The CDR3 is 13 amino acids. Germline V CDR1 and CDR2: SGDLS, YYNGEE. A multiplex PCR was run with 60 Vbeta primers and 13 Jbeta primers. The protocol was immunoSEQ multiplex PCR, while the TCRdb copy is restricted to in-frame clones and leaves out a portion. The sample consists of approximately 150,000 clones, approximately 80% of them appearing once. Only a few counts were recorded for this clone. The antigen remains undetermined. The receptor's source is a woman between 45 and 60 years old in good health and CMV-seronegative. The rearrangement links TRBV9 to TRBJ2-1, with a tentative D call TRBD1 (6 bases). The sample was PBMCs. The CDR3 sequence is CASSGNHRDEQFF. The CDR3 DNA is TGTGCCAGCAGCGGTAATCACAGGGATGAGCAGTTCTTC.